The 25 T cell receptor beta chains presented below share a single source sample, sequenced in a study of CD8 T cells in ankylosing spondylitis. TCRdb analysed the 5' RACE reads with MiXCR anew, one entry per CDR3 protein. The table lists more than 110,000 distinct CDR3 sequences, roughly 8.4% of them singletons. Input material: synovial fluid, either unsorted or a sorted T cell fraction (not recorded which). These receptors all come from a male donor with ankylosing spondylitis.

This clonotype was seen a handful of times. The chain couples TRBV9 to TRBJ2-7; D might be TRBD2 (6 bases). The V end was cut by 4 bases, the J end by 3 bases, with 20 bases between. The CDR3 has 16 amino acids. Germline loops: CDR1 SGDLS, CDR2 YYNGEE. CDR3 in amino acids: CASSPTRGTQVYEQYF. The CDR3 DNA sequence: TGTGCCAGCAGCCCCACCCGGGGGACCCAAGTCTACGAGCAGTACTTC. Full variable domain (outside the CDR3, taken from reference TRBV9 and TRBJ2-7): DSGVTQTPKHLITATGQRVTLRCSPRSGDLSVYWYQQSLDQGLQFLIQYYNGEERAKGNILERFSAQQFPDLHSELNLSSLELGDSALYFCASSPTRGTQVYEQYFGPGTRLTVT.

This clonotype has just a few counts. The V and J genes are TRBV5-6 and TRBJ1-1; TRBD1 agrees at 8 bases. Germline V CDR1 and CDR2: SGHDT, YYEEEE. This CDR3 region has 13 residues. Germline trimming cut 3 bases from V and 6 bases from J; bases unmatched to any gene: 4. The CDR3 reads CASSWDRFPEAFF. The CDR3 region has the DNA TGTGCCAGCAGCTGGGACAGGTTCCCTGAAGCTTTCTTT.

The chain couples TRBV24-1 to TRBJ1-5, with D unclear. Germline V gene sequence: CDR1 KGHDR, CDR2 SFDVKD. V was trimmed by 3 bases and J by 5 bases, leaving 10 bases between them. The CDR3 extends over 14 amino acids. CDR3 loop: CATSDPRAYQPQHF. The DNA of the CDR3 is TGTGCCACCAGTGATCCGCGGGCCTATCAGCCCCAGCATTTT.

This clonotype came up many times. The chain employs TRBV29-1 and TRBJ2-7; no firm D call. The V gene's germline CDR1 is SQVTM and CDR2 ANQGSEA. This CDR3 is 13 amino acids long. V dropped 7 bases and J dropped 5 bases, with 18 bases sitting between them. DNA of the CDR3: TGCAGCGCCATTTCGGGTTTATCGGACGAGCAGTACTTC. Protein product: CSAISGLSDEQYF.

This clonotype was picked up many times. The genes are TRBV28 and TRBJ1-1, with D uncertain. The CDR3 runs 15 residues. V dropped 6 bases and J dropped 0 bases, with 14 bases sitting between them. The germline V gene has CDR1 MDHEN and CDR2 SYDVKM. For the CDR3, the DNA is TGTGCCAGCAGCTTGAGGGCTCGCATGAACACTGAAGCTTTCTTT. It encodes CASSLRARMNTEAFF.

This clonotype has ten or more counts. V is TRBV12-3 or TRBV12-4 and J is TRBJ1-2; TRBD1 matches at 7 bases. There are 14 residues in the CDR3. The V segment lost 4 bases and the J segment 7 bases; nucleotides outside the gene matches: 9. CDR3 in DNA: TGTGCCAGCAGTTCACGACAGGGAATTTTTGGCTACACCTTC. It codes for CASSSRQGIFGYTF.

This clonotype was detected ten times or more. The V and J genes are TRBV7-2 and TRBJ2-4; TRBD1 agrees at 8 bases. The CDR3 is 16 amino acids. J lost 3 bases, V lost 4 bases, and 8 bases had no gene match. Germline V lookup: CDR1 SGHTA, CDR2 FQGNSA. CDR3 protein: CASSSGQGRGKNIQYF. The CDR3 nucleotides read TGTGCCAGCAGCTCTGGACAGGGCCGTGGCAAAAACATTCAGTACTTC.

This chain joins TRBV7-2 and TRBJ2-5, with D maybe TRBD2 (7 bases). Germline V gives CDR1 SGHTA, CDR2 FQGNSA. The CDR3 consists of 14 residues. Trimming left V 5 bases short and J 5 bases short, with 15 bases between. CDR3 region: CASSRRRGAETQYF. The CDR3 bases are TGTGCCAGCAGCCGTCGTCGGGGGGCGGAGACCCAGTACTTC.

This clonotype has a count of ten or more. The chain is built from TRBV7-2 and TRBJ1-3, with 8 nucleotides matching TRBD1. From germline, CDR1 is SGHTA and CDR2 FQGNSA. This CDR3 is built from 16 residues. Trimming at V came to 5 bases and at J to 0 bases, leaving 6 bases not matched to a gene. The CDR3 sequence: CASSPQGAASGNTIYF. CDR3 DNA: TGTGCCAGCAGCCCCCAGGGGGCAGCCTCTGGAAACACCATATATTTT.

Ten or more counts support this clonotype. The chain combines TRBV28 with TRBJ1-5, with D uncertain. Germline CDR1 MDHEN, CDR2 SYDVKM. The CDR3 is 11 residues long. The V and J ends lost 8 bases and 7 bases respectively, with 9 bases between them. The CDR3 spells CASSTWQPQHF. The CDR3 nucleotides are TGTGCCAGCTCTACGTGGCAGCCCCAGCATTTT.

This clonotype was recorded a few times. As DNA, the CDR3 is TGTGCCAGCAGCTTGCCAGGGGGCTGGGCGAAGGGGTACTTC. It translates to CASSLPGGWAKGYF. The chain carries TRBV5-8 and TRBJ2-4; 8 bases fit TRBD1. This CDR3 contains 14 residues. Germline V CDR1 and CDR2: SGHTS, YDEGEE. V lost 1 base and J lost 15; bases outside the gene matches: 12.

This clonotype was found many times. The chain joins TRBV6-2 or TRBV6-3 to TRBJ1-2; TRBD1 matches at 7 bases. Germline CDR1 reads MNHEY; CDR2 reads SVGEGT. V gave up 1 base and J gave up 8 bases; unmatched junction bases: 4. The CDR3 totals 13 residues. CDR3 nucleotides: TGTGCCAGCAGTTACTGGGGGACAGAGGGCTACACCTTC. Protein sequence: CASSYWGTEGYTF.

This clonotype showed up just a few times. This chain joins TRBV3-1 and TRBJ1-4; no reliable D call. Trimming removed 1 base from V and 15 bases from J, with 12 bases in between. Germline-derived CDR1 and CDR2 are LGHDT and YNNKEL (reference sequence). The CDR3 runs to 12 residues. The CDR3 coding sequence is TGTGCCAGCAGCCAAGGCGACGGCGGGGTGTTTTTT. This codes for CASSQGDGGVFF.

This clonotype was counted a few times. The germline gene is not matched at one end of the junction; a read error may be the cause. The gene calls are TRBV12-3 or TRBV12-4 and TRBJ2-2, with 9 nucleotides matching TRBD2. The CDR3 length is 18 residues. In DNA, the CDR3 is TGTGCCTGCAGTATGAGAGCACTGACTAGCGGATCGACCGGGGAGCTGTTTTTT. Its translation is CACSMRALTSGSTGELFF.

J is TRBJ1-1 and V is TRBV5-1, with D perhaps TRBD1 (6 bases). V lost 6 bases and J lost 4, with 7 bases in between. Germline V lookup: CDR1 SGHRS, CDR2 YFSETQ. CDR3 size: 11 residues. The CDR3 spells CASKDSTEAFF. The CDR3 DNA is TGCGCCAGCAAGGACAGCACTGAAGCTTTCTTT.

The chain uses TRBV19 and TRBJ1-4; weak D call: TRBD1 (6 bases). Germline V CDR1 and CDR2: LNHDA, SQIVND (reference sequence). There are 15 residues in the CDR3. V was clipped by 2 bases and J by 3 bases, with 10 bases between them. The CDR3 reads CASSITTGPNEKLFF. CDR3 nucleotides: TGTGCCAGTAGTATAACGACAGGCCCTAATGAAAAACTGTTTTTT.

This clonotype is medium-sized (0.01 to 0.1%) in the sample. The CDR3 DNA reads as TGCGCCAGCAGCCAAACCACCGGGCCGTTCTACGAGCAGTACTTC. Protein product: CASSQTTGPFYEQYF. This sequence joins TRBV4-3 and TRBJ2-7; the D is unclear. Between the trimmed V and J ends, which lost 2 bases and 3 bases, there was a span of 14 bases. CDR3 length: 15 residues. Germline CDR1 is LGHNA and CDR2 is YSLEER.

This chain links TRBV5-1 with TRBJ2-1; D not certain. CDR3 length: 15 residues. CDR1 is SGHRS, CDR2 YFSETQ, per germline. V lost 2 bases and J lost 0, with 9 bases in between. In DNA, the CDR3 is TGCGCCAGCAGCTTTGTCCAGAACTCCTACAATGAGCAGTTCTTC. This codes for CASSFVQNSYNEQFF. The variable domain in full, completed from reference TRBV5-1 and TRBJ2-1, reads KAGVTQTPRYLIKTRGQQVTLSCSPISGHRSVSWYQQTPGQGLQFLFEYFSETQRNKGNFPGRFSGRQFSNSRSEMNVSTLELGDSALYLCASSFVQNSYNEQFFGPGTRLTVL.

This clonotype was recorded a few times. A read error is likely, as this CDR3 ends without the conserved phenylalanine or tryptophan. The CDR3 DNA reads TGTGCCAGCAGCTTGCAGGGCGGAAGCGGGGATACGCAGTATCTT. Residues: CASSLQGGSGDTQYL. This sequence joins TRBV5-6 and TRBJ2-3, with D possibly being TRBD2 (6 bases). Germline-derived CDR1 and CDR2 are SGHDT and YYEEEE. Trimming took 1 base from V and 6 from J, leaving 15 bases between them. The CDR3 extends over 15 amino acids.

This clonotype was counted between two and nine times. This chain uses TRBV10-3 with TRBJ2-3, with unresolved D. The CDR3 runs 12 residues. The germline V gene encodes CDR1 ENHRY and CDR2 SYGVKD. The V gene lost 5 bases and the J gene lost 2 bases, with 5 bases spanning the gap. CDR3 coding DNA: TGTGCCATCAGTCCTGACACAGATACGCAGTATTTT. Encoded protein: CAISPDTDTQYF.

Only a few counts were recorded for this clonotype. V gene TRBV20-1 combines with J gene TRBJ2-3; D not certain. Trimming stripped 6 bases from V and 1 base from J, with 14 bases between. The CDR3 totals 14 residues. CDR1 and CDR2 (germline): DFQATT, SNEGSKA (reference sequence). CDR3 nucleotides: TGCAGTGCCCACCTTTCGAGCCGCACAGATACGCAGTATTTT. Its protein is CSAHLSSRTDTQYF.

In its sample, this clonotype was seen many times. The chain's CDR3 is CASSYLRGAANTGELFF. DNA of the CDR3: TGTGCCAGCAGCTACCTACGCGGGGCGGCCAACACCGGGGAGCTGTTTTTT. The V gene is TRBV6-2 or TRBV6-3, the J gene TRBJ2-2; TRBD2 might be the D (6 bases). The germline gives CDR1 MNHEY, CDR2 SVGEGT. V gave up 6 bases and J gave up 2 bases, with 19 bases separating them. The CDR3 runs to 17 residues.

The table lists this clonotype with a few counts. The chain couples TRBV6-1 to TRBJ1-2; no firm D call. CDR1 and CDR2 (germline): MNHNS, SASEGT. The CDR3 totals 15 residues. V dropped 6 bases and J dropped 0 bases, with 14 bases sitting between them. The CDR3 sequence: CASSAALGTNYGYTF. For the CDR3, the DNA is TGTGCCAGCAGCGCTGCGCTCGGCACTAACTATGGCTACACCTTC.

The chain links TRBV6-1 to TRBJ1-1; D gene ambiguous. In germline, CDR1 is MNHNS, CDR2 SASEGT. The CDR3 loop spans 16 amino acids. Trimming cost V 2 bases and J 1 base, with 14 bases left between them. CDR3 DNA: TGTGCCAGCAGTGAACTCCGGCAGACCACGAACACTGAAGCTTTCTTT. Its translation: CASSELRQTTNTEAFF.

This clonotype was detected many times. This chain uses TRBV7-2 with TRBJ2-1; 8 bases match TRBD2. J gave up 6 bases and V 5 bases, and 9 bases lay outside the gene matches. This CDR3 contains 15 residues. CDR1 is SGHTA and CDR2 is FQGNSA in the germline V gene. CDR3 coding DNA: TGTGCCAGCAGCGCCTCTAGCGGGCCTTCCAATGAGCAGTTCTTC. Translating gives CASSASSGPSNEQFF.